Shown below are 28 T cell receptor beta chains from a single sample sequenced in a study of T-cell reconstitution after alpha-beta-depleted transplantation in children. The authors prepared the TCRbeta library with unique molecular identifiers. Each CDR3 protein gets one entry after TCRdb re-called the PCR reads with MiXCR. In the table there are 540,000 or so distinct CDR3 sequences, approximately 22% of which are singletons. Specimen: PBMCs, mostly from graft donor cells, collected 360 days after TCRalphabeta/CD19-depleted stem cell transplant. Every receptor here comes from a boy in the first two years of life who had a stem cell transplant for acute myeloid leukemia, so the T cells may come from the graft donor.

This sequence joins TRBV2 and TRBJ2-7; 8 bases match TRBD2. V dropped 9 bases and J dropped 2; count of bases not matched to a gene: 9. Per the germline V gene, CDR1 is SNHLY and CDR2 is FYNNEI. The CDR3 is 14 residues long. The DNA for the CDR3 is TGTGCCAGTGATATAGCGGGGAACACCTACGAGCAGTACTTC. Protein sequence: CASDIAGNTYEQYF.

This clonotype was seen repeatedly, ten times or more. V is TRBV27 and J is TRBJ1-5; no definite D call. This CDR3 region has 14 residues. Germline-derived CDR1 and CDR2 are MNHEY and SMNVEV (reference sequence). V lost 0 bases and J lost 4, with 7 bases in between. This chain's CDR3 is CASSLSRGNQPQHF. CDR3 nucleotide sequence: TGTGCCAGCAGTTTATCCCGGGGTAATCAGCCCCAGCATTTT.

This sequence joins TRBV15 and TRBJ2-5; D not certain. Between the trimmed V and J ends, which lost 0 bases and 5 bases, there was a span of 7 bases. The germline V gene has CDR1 LNHNV and CDR2 YYDKDF (reference sequence). The CDR3 has 13 residues. This CDR3 is CATSRDTSETQYF. The CDR3 DNA follows: TGTGCCACCAGCAGAGATACCTCGGAGACCCAGTACTTC.

This clonotype was recorded a few times. The chain uses TRBV5-6 and TRBJ2-7; no definite D call. The CDR3 sequence is 14 residues long. Germline lookup yields CDR1 SGHDT and CDR2 YYEEEE. The V gene lost 0 bases and the J gene lost 0 bases, with 7 bases spanning the gap. The CDR3 sequence: CASSLDSDSYEQYF. CDR3 in DNA: TGTGCCAGCAGCTTGGACAGTGACTCCTACGAGCAGTACTTC.

In its sample, this clonotype was seen a few times. The chain employs TRBV6-2 or TRBV6-3 and TRBJ1-1, with D possibly TRBD1 on 5 matching bases. CDR3 length: 15 residues. The germline V gene has CDR1 MNHEY and CDR2 SVGEGT. V was trimmed by 6 bases and J by 6 bases, leaving 20 bases between them. CDR3 loop: CASSRRGGELSEAFF. As DNA, the CDR3 is TGTGCCAGCAGCCGGAGGGGCGGGGAATTGTCTGAAGCTTTCTTT.

The chain is built from TRBV7-7 and TRBJ2-3; D uncertain. This CDR3 region has 14 residues. CDR1 and CDR2 (germline): SSHAT, FNYEAQ (reference sequence). Trimming cost V 4 bases and J 1 base, with 9 bases left between them. CDR3 sequence: CASSSRSGTDTQYF. CDR3 bases: TGTGCCAGCAGCTCGCGCTCGGGCACAGATACGCAGTATTTT.

Ten or more counts support this clonotype. The gene calls are TRBV12-3 or TRBV12-4 and TRBJ2-1; 7 bases are a match to TRBD1. This CDR3 has 14 amino acids. With V trimmed by 5 bases and J by 7 bases, 8 bases remained unmatched. CDR3 bases: TGTGCCAGCAGTATAAACGACAGGGTTAATGAGCAGTTCTTC. The encoded protein is CASSINDRVNEQFF.

The table lists this clonotype with a few counts. The chain recombines TRBV7-7 with TRBJ2-1; 9 bases agree with TRBD2. The V and J ends lost 1 base and 8 bases, in that order; junction bases with no gene match: 6. Germline V CDR1 and CDR2: SSHAT, FNYEAQ (reference sequence). This CDR3 is built from 15 residues. CDR3 nucleotides: TGTGCCAGCAGCTTAGGAGGCGGGGGGGTCGATGAGCAGTTCTTC. This translates into CASSLGGGGVDEQFF. Based on the CDR3 plus reference TRBV7-7 and TRBJ2-1, the full variable domain is GAGVSQSPRYKVTKRGQDVTLRCDPISSHATLYWYQQALGQGPEFLTYFNYEAQPDKSGLPSDRFSAERPEGSISTLTIQRTEQRDSAMYRCASSLGGGGVDEQFFGPGTRLTVL.

The chain recombines TRBV29-1 with TRBJ2-7; 7 bases align to TRBD1. The V gene end was trimmed by 7 bases and the J gene end by 2 bases; junction bases not matched to a gene: 8. The CDR3 runs 13 residues. The germline gives CDR1 SQVTM, CDR2 ANQGSEA. The CDR3: CSAERDRPYEQYF. The CDR3 region has the DNA TGCAGCGCCGAAAGGGACAGACCCTACGAGCAGTACTTC.

This chain joins TRBV6-5 and TRBJ2-5, with 7 bases identical to TRBD1. The CDR3 totals 17 residues. V was pared by 2 bases and J by 2 bases, with 11 bases of the junction left unmatched. Looked up from germline, CDR1 is MNHEY and CDR2 is SVGAGI. CDR3 loop: CASSYARDSRRQETQYF. The CDR3 coding sequence is TGTGCCAGCAGTTACGCCCGGGACAGTCGACGGCAAGAGACCCAGTACTTC.

This clonotype has more than one count but fewer than ten. This chain uses TRBV11-2 with TRBJ2-3; TRBD1 matches 9 bases. The junction had 8 bases not matched to a gene; V was cut back by 1 base and J by 0 bases. Germline V gene lookup returns CDR1 SGHAT and CDR2 FQNNGV. There are 18 residues in the CDR3. CDR3 protein: CASSLVGTGFSSTDTQYF. The CDR3 DNA reads as TGTGCCAGCAGCTTAGTTGGGACAGGGTTTTCTAGCACAGATACGCAGTATTTT.

This rearrangement joins TRBV20-1 to TRBJ2-4, with TRBD1 matching over 9 bases. The CDR3 covers 18 residues. V was clipped by 3 bases and J by 4 bases; unmatched bases: 16. Per germline, CDR1 DFQATT and CDR2 SNEGSKA (reference sequence). CDR3 sequence (DNA): TGCAGTGCTAGTGCGTGGGTTTCCGGGACAGGGCTAAAAAACATTCAGTACTTC. Translation: CSASAWVSGTGLKNIQYF.

This clonotype was seen at least ten times. The V call is TRBV3-1, the J call TRBJ2-7; D may correspond to TRBD1 or TRBD2 (5 bases each). Germline CDR1 LGHDT, CDR2 YNNKEL (reference sequence). Between the trimmed V and J ends, which lost 1 base and 7 bases, there was a span of 20 bases. CDR3 length: 16 residues. The CDR3 sequence: CASSQVSLGTAGEQYF. For the CDR3, the DNA is TGTGCCAGCAGCCAAGTATCGTTAGGGACCGCCGGTGAGCAGTACTTC.

At least ten counts were recorded for this clonotype. The genes are TRBV13 and TRBJ2-2, with 7 bases identical to TRBD1. Germline V gives CDR1 PRHDT, CDR2 FYEKMQ (reference sequence). The V gene end was trimmed by 5 bases and the J gene end by 2 bases; junction bases not matched to a gene: 14. The length of the CDR3 is 18 residues. Written as DNA, the CDR3 is TGTGCCAGCAGCCCCGGGTTAGGGGACAGCTTAAACACCGGGGAGCTGTTTTTT. Translated: CASSPGLGDSLNTGELFF.

This clonotype has a handful of counts. The genes are TRBV10-2 and TRBJ2-1; 8 bases fit TRBD2. There are 11 residues in the CDR3. Germline trimming cut 11 bases from V and 9 bases from J; bases unmatched to any gene: 6. Germline CDR1 and CDR2: WSHSY and SAAADI. CDR3 coding DNA: TGCGCCGCGGGAGGAGTCGGTGAGCAGTTCTTC. Translating it yields CAAGGVGEQFF.

The chain employs TRBV6-2 or TRBV6-3 and TRBJ2-4; the match to TRBD1 covers 8 bases. Unmatched junction bases numbered 3, after V lost 2 bases and J lost 9 bases. Per the germline V gene, CDR1 is MNHEY and CDR2 is SVGEGT. There are 13 residues in the CDR3. In DNA form, the CDR3 reads TGTGCCAGCAGTTACGGACAGGGACGCATTCAGTACTTC. Its protein is CASSYGQGRIQYF.

This clonotype was counted many times. CDR3 DNA: TGCAGTGCTAGAGATGGACCCTCGAACACCGGGGAGCTGTTTTTT. It specifies CSARDGPSNTGELFF. The chain uses TRBV20-1 and TRBJ2-2, with no clear D. CDR1 DFQATT and CDR2 SNEGSKA come from the germline V gene (reference sequence). The CDR3 runs 15 residues. The V and J ends lost 0 bases and 0 bases respectively, with 8 bases between them.

This clonotype was observed once. This chain connects TRBV6-5 to TRBJ2-7; no firm D call. Germline values: CDR1 MNHEY, CDR2 SVGAGI. The CDR3 length is 16 residues. Trimming took off 0 bases at V and 0 bases at J, with 12 bases between the two ends. The CDR3 region is CASSYSPPGTSYEQYF. The CDR3, as DNA: TGTGCCAGCAGTTACTCGCCGCCAGGTACCTCCTACGAGCAGTACTTC.

This clonotype was detected ten times or more. This chain uses TRBV6-4 with TRBJ2-1; 9 bases line up with TRBD1. Germline lookup yields CDR1 MRHNA and CDR2 SNTAGT. This CDR3 has 15 amino acids. Trimming at V came to 5 bases and at J to 1 base, leaving 3 bases not matched to a gene. DNA for the CDR3: TGTGCCAGCAGTATTGACAGGGGGTCCTACAATGAGCAGTTCTTC. Amino acids: CASSIDRGSYNEQFF.

This clonotype was counted only a few times. The chain recombines TRBV20-1 with TRBJ2-7, with 9 bases identical to TRBD1. CDR1 is DFQATT and CDR2 is SNEGSKA in the germline V gene (reference sequence). The CDR3 loop spans 11 amino acids. In DNA, the CDR3 is TGCAGTGCTAGTGGGACAGGGTGGTTGGGCGTC. Its translation: CSASGTGWLGV.

V is TRBV30 and J is TRBJ1-1, with D uncertain. Looked up from germline, CDR1 is GTSNPN and CDR2 is SVGIG (reference sequence). The CDR3 consists of 13 residues. V shed 1 base and J shed 1 base, with 7 bases lying between them. CDR3 residues: CAWSARKNTEAFF. As DNA, the CDR3 is TGTGCCTGGAGTGCACGGAAGAACACTGAAGCTTTCTTT.

Only a few counts were recorded for this clonotype. The chain employs TRBV6-2 or TRBV6-3 and TRBJ2-2, with 8 nucleotides matching TRBD2. There are 15 residues in the CDR3. V shed 1 base, J shed 7 bases, and the junction held 5 bases outside the gene matches. CDR1 is MNHEY, CDR2 SVGEGT, per germline. The chain's CDR3 is CASSYFQRGIGELFF. DNA of the CDR3: TGTGCCAGCAGTTACTTCCAGCGGGGGATCGGGGAGCTGTTTTTT.

This clonotype was detected many times. The chain employs TRBV20-1 and TRBJ2-3, with TRBD2 identical over 12 bases. This CDR3 is 15 amino acids long. The germline gives CDR1 DFQATT, CDR2 SNEGSKA (reference sequence). V dropped 6 bases and J dropped 6; count of bases not matched to a gene: 10. The CDR3 sequence: CSATASGGATDTQYF. In DNA, the CDR3 is TGCAGTGCCACTGCTAGCGGGGGGGCCACGGATACGCAGTATTTT.

This clonotype was picked up many times. The chain combines TRBV20-1 with TRBJ2-1; 9 bases fit TRBD1. The CDR3 is 14 residues long. Germline V lookup: CDR1 DFQATT, CDR2 SNEGSKA (reference sequence). The V gene end was trimmed by 4 bases and the J gene end by 8 bases; junction bases not matched to a gene: 9. The CDR3 DNA is TGCAGTGCTATAGGGACAGGGAAGGTTGATGAGCAGTTCTTC. It is translated as CSAIGTGKVDEQFF.

This clonotype occurred a few times. The V call is TRBV2, the J call TRBJ2-3; 10 bases fit TRBD2. Losses at the gene ends were 8 bases for V and 4 bases for J; bases not matched to a gene: 9. From germline, CDR1 is SNHLY and CDR2 FYNNEI. The CDR3 length is 15 residues. CDR3 nucleotide sequence: TGTGCCAGCCAAGGAGAGCGGGGGGGATCAGATACGCAGTATTTT. Amino acids: CASQGERGGSDTQYF. Filled out from reference TRBV2 and TRBJ2-3, the complete variable domain reads EPEVTQTPSHQVTQMGQEVILRCVPISNHLYFYWYRQILGQKVEFLVSFYNNEISEKSEIFDDQFSVERPDGSNFTLKIRSTKLEDSAMYFCASQGERGGSDTQYFGPGTRLTVL.

The V call is TRBV11-2, the J call TRBJ2-3, with 8 bases that match TRBD2. Trimming cost V 4 bases and J 0 bases; bases outside gene matches: 15. This CDR3 has 19 amino acids. The germline CDR1 and CDR2 sequences are SGHAT and FQNNGV. The CDR3 is CASSSPGPLLAVSTDTQYF. The CDR3 DNA follows: TGTGCCAGCAGCTCCCCTGGCCCCCTACTAGCGGTTAGCACAGATACGCAGTATTTT.

The V and J genes are TRBV7-9 and TRBJ2-1; TRBD1 or TRBD2 may be the D gene (5 bases each). The CDR3 sequence is 14 residues long. In germline, CDR1 is SEHNR, CDR2 FQNEAQ (reference sequence). The V end was cut by 5 bases, the J end by 6 bases, with 14 bases between. Here the CDR3 reads CASSQELGVNEQFF. CDR3 DNA: TGTGCCAGCAGCCAAGAGTTGGGGGTCAATGAGCAGTTCTTC.

This sequence joins TRBV29-1 and TRBJ2-1; 7 bases line up with TRBD2. CDR1 and CDR2 (germline): SQVTM, ANQGSEA. CDR3 size: 16 residues. V lost 6 bases to trimming and J lost 6 bases; unmatched junction nucleotides: 17. DNA for the CDR3: TGCAGCGTAGCGGAACCTTGGACTAGTCTAGGCAATGAGCAGTTCTTC. Protein: CSVAEPWTSLGNEQFF.